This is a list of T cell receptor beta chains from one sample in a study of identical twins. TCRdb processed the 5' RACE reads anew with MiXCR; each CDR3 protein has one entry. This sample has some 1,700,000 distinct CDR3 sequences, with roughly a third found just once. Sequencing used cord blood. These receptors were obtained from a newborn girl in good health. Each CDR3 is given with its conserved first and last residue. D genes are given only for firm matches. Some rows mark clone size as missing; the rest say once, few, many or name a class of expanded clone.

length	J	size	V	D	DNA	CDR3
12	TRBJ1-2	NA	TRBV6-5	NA	TGTGCCAGCGGACAGCCGCGCTATGGCTACACCTTC	CASGQPRYGYTF
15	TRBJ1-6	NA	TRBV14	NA	TGTGCCAGCAGCCAAGATCACCTCGATAGTTCACCCCCCCACTTT	CASSQDHLDSSPPHF
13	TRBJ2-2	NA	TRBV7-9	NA	TGTGCCAGCAGCCCCTCGAGTGCCGGGGAGCTGTTTTTT	CASSPSSAGELFF
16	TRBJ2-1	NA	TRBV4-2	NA	TGTGCCAGCAGCCAAGATATATGGACACGGGGATGGGAGCAGTTCTTC	CASSQDIWTRGWEQFF
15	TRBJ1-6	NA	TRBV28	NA	TGTGCCAGCAGCCGTCAGGGTCACTATAATTCACCCCTCCACTTT	CASSRQGHYNSPLHF
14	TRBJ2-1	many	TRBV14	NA	TGTGCCAGCAGCCTTGGCCCCTGGATCAATGAGCAGTTCTTC	CASSLGPWINEQFF
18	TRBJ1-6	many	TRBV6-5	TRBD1	TGTGCCAGCAGTTATGGGACAGGGGGCTCTGGCTATAATTCACCCCTCCACTTT	CASSYGTGGSGYNSPLHF
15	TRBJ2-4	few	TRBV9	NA	TGTGCCAGCAGCGTAGAAGGAGTTAGCCCAAACATTCAGTACTTC	CASSVEGVSPNIQYF
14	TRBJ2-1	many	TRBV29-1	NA	TGCAGCGTCTCGGGGCGCAGCTCCTACAATGAGCAGTTCTTC	CSVSGRSSYNEQFF
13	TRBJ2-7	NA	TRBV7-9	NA	TGTGCCAGCAGCTTATCGGGTCCGGCCGAGCAGTACTTC	CASSLSGPAEQYF
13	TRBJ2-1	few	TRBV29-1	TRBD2	TGCAGCGAGATGGCGGGAGACTACAATGAGCAGTTCTTC	CSEMAGDYNEQFF
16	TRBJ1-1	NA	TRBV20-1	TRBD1	TGCAGTGCTAGAGCTCCGGGACAGGGGCTAAACACTGAAGCTTTCTTT	CSARAPGQGLNTEAFF
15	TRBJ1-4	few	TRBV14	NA	TGTGCCAGCAGCCAAGTCGGGGTTGGGGCTGAAAAACTGTTTTTT	CASSQVGVGAEKLFF
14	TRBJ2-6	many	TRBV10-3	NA	TGTGCCATCCAGGGGTACTCTGGGGCCAACGTCCTGACTTTC	CAIQGYSGANVLTF
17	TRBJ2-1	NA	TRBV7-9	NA	TGTGCCAGCACCGGGACTCCGGATGGGAGCTCCTACAATGAGCGGTTCTTC	CASTGTPDGSSYNERFF
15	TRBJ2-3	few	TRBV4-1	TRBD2	TGCGCCAGCAGCCAAGGACTAGCTTGGGCAGATACGCAGTATTTT	CASSQGLAWADTQYF
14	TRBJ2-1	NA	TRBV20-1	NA	TGCAGTGTCCCCGAGGGGTTCTCCTACAATGAGCAGTTCTTC	CSVPEGFSYNEQFF
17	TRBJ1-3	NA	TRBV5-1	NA	TGCGCCAGCAGCTTGGATGGGGGTCAGAGCTCTGGAAACACCATATATTTT	CASSLDGGQSSGNTIYF
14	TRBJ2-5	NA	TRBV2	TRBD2	TGTGCCAGCGGAGGACTAGCTAACCAAGAGACCCAGTACTTC	CASGGLANQETQYF
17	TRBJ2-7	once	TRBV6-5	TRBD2	TGTGCCAGCAGTTATGAGGTGGCACAGCGGGGGACCTACGAGCAGTACTTC	CASSYEVAQRGTYEQYF
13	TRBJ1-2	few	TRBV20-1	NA	TGCAGTGCTAGAGCGCCGGGTACCTATGGCTACACCTTC	CSARAPGTYGYTF
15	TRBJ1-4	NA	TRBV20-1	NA	TGCAGTGCTAGAGATCACAGGGCAACTAATGAAAAACTGTTTTTT	CSARDHRATNEKLFF
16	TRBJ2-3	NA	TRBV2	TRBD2	TGTGCCAGCTTTGGACTAGCGGGAGTGGGGGCAGATACGCAGTATTTT	CASFGLAGVGADTQYF
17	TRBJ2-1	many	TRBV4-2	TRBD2	TGTGCCAGCAGCCAAGTCCCTACTAGCGGGGCCGCCAATGAGCAGTTCTTC	CASSQVPTSGAANEQFF
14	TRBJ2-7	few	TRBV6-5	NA	TGTGCCAGCAGGACTCACAGGGCTACCTACGAGCAGTACTTC	CASRTHRATYEQYF
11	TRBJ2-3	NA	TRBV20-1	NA	TGCAGTGCTAGATGGGCTAGGGAGCAGTATTTT	CSARWAREQYF
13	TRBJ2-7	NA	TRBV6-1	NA	TGTGCCAGCAGTGAAGTAATGGACTACGAGCAGTACTTC	CASSEVMDYEQYF
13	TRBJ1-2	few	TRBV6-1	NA	TGTGCCAGCAGTGAGGGGGCTGACTATGGCTACACCTTC	CASSEGADYGYTF
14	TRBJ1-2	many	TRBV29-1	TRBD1	TGCAGCGCCGTTCAAGGGACAGGGCCCTATGGCTACACCTTC	CSAVQGTGPYGYTF
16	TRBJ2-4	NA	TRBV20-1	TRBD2	TGCAGTGCTAGCGTCCTAGCGGGAGGGCCTGCACACATTCAGTACTTC	CSASVLAGGPAHIQYF
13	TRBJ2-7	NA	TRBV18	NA	TGTGCCAGCTCACCAAGGGCAAGGGGCGAGCAGTACTTC	CASSPRARGEQYF
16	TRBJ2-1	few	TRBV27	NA	TGTGCCAGCAGGGGGCCTACAGGGAAAAACTACAATGAGCAGTTCTTC	CASRGPTGKNYNEQFF
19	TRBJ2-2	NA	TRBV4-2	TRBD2	TGTGCCAGCAGCCAAGTAGGGCTAGCGGGGTATCCGAACACCGGGGAGCTGTTTTTT	CASSQVGLAGYPNTGELFF
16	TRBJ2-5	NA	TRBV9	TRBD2	TGTGCCAGCAGCGTGGGGACTAACCTGGGTCAAGAGACCCAGTACTTC	CASSVGTNLGQETQYF
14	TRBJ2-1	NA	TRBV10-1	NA	TGCGCCAGCAGTGAGTCGGGGGTAAACGGGGAGCAGTTCTTC	CASSESGVNGEQFF
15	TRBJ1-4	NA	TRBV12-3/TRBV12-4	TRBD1	TGTGCCAGCAGTTCGAATCCGGGACAGGGTGAAAAACTGTTTTTT	CASSSNPGQGEKLFF
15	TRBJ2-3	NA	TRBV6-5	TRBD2	TGTGCCAGCAGTTCGGCAGCGGGAGTTGTAGATACGCAGTATTTT	CASSSAAGVVDTQYF
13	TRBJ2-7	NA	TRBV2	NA	TGTGCCAGCAGTGATACGGGATCCTACGAGCAGTACTTC	CASSDTGSYEQYF
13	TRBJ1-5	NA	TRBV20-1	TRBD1	TGCAGCTCTAAACAGGGGTTCAATCAGCCCCAGCATTTT	CSSKQGFNQPQHF
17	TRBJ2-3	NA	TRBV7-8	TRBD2	TGTGCCAGCAGCTCCGTAGCGGGAGGGCTTATCACAGATACGCAGTATTTT	CASSSVAGGLITDTQYF
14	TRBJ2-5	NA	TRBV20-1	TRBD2	TGCAGTGCTAGGGACTGGGGGGGTCAAGAGACCCAGTACTTC	CSARDWGGQETQYF
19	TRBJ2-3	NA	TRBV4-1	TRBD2	TGCGCCAGCAGCCAAGTAGGACGGGTCCGGGCGGGAGTCACAGATACGCAGTATTTT	CASSQVGRVRAGVTDTQYF
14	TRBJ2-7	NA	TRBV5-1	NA	TGCGCCAGCAGCTTGGTCCTAAGACTCCGGGAGAAGTACTTC	CASSLVLRLREKYF
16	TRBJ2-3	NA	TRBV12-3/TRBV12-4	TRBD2	TGTGCCAGCAGTATTATAGCGGGGGCTAGCACAGATACGCAGTATTTT	CASSIIAGASTDTQYF
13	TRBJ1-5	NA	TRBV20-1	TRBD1	TGCAGTGCGGAACAGGGGGGCAATCAGCCCCAGCATTTT	CSAEQGGNQPQHF
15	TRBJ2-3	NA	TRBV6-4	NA	TGTGCCAGCAGCGCCATCGGGTCGCCTTGGGATACGCAGTATTTT	CASSAIGSPWDTQYF
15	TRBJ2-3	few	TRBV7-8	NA	TGTGCCAGCAGCCCCCGGGGGCGGCTGACAGATACGCAGTATTTT	CASSPRGRLTDTQYF
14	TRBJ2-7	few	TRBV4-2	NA	TGTGCCAGCAGCCAAGAGTGGGTTGGGCACGAGCAGTACTTC	CASSQEWVGHEQYF
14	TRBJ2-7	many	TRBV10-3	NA	TGTGCCATCCGGGACCAGACCTCGACCTACGAGCAGTACTTC	CAIRDQTSTYEQYF
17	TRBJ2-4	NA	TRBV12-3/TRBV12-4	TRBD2	TGTGCCAGCAGTTTAATCTGGCTAGCGGGAGCCAAAAACATTCAGTACTTC	CASSLIWLAGAKNIQYF
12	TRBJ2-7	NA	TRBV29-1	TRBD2	TGCAGCGTTTATCCGGGAGGTCGCGAGCAGTACTTC	CSVYPGGREQYF
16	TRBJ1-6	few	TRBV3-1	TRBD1	TGTGCCAGCAGCCGACACGGGACAGTCCTGAATTCACCCCTCCACTTT	CASSRHGTVLNSPLHF
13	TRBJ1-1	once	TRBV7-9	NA	TGTGCCAGCAACTTAGTAGGCGGAACTGAAGCTTTCTTT	CASNLVGGTEAFF
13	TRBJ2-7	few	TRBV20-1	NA	TGCAGTGCTAGAGATCCGGCAATCTACGAGCAGTACTTC	CSARDPAIYEQYF
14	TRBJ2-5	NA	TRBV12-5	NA	TGTGCTAGTGGTTTAGACAGGCCCCAAGAGACCCAGTACTTC	CASGLDRPQETQYF
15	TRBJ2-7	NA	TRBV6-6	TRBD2	TGTGCCAGCAGTTTCCCTAGCGGGAATACCTACGAGCAGTACTTC	CASSFPSGNTYEQYF
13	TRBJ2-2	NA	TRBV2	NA	TGTGCCAGCAGTGAGGACCCCCCCGGGGAGCTGTTTTTT	CASSEDPPGELFF
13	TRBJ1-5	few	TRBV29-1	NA	TGCAGCGTTAACGAAGGGAGCAATCAGCCCCAGCATTTT	CSVNEGSNQPQHF
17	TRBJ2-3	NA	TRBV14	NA	TGTGCCAGCAGCCAACTGGGTTTGATTGATGGCACAGATACGCAGTATTTT	CASSQLGLIDGTDTQYF
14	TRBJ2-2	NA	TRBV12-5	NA	TGTGCTAGTGGTTTGGTCGACAACACCGGGGAGCTGTTTTTT	CASGLVDNTGELFF